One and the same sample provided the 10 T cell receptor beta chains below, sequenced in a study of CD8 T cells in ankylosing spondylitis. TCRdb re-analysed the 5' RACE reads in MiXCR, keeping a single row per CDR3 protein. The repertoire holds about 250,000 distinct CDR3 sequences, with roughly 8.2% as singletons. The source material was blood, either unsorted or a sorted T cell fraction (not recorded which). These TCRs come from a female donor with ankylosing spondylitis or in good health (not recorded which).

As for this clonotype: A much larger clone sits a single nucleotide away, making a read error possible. CDR3 nucleotides: TGTGCCAGCAGGCGACTAGCGGGAGAGACCAAGTACTTC. This encodes CASRRLAGETKYF. This chain connects TRBV2 to TRBJ2-5; 12 nucleotides line up with TRBD2. CDR1 is SNHLY, CDR2 FYNNEI, per germline. This CDR3 spans 13 amino acids.

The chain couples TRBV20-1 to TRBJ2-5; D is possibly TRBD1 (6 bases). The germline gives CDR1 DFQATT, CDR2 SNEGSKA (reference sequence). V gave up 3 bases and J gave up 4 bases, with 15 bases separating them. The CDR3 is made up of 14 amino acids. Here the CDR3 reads CSARDPGAGETQYF. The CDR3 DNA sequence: TGCAGTGCTAGGGATCCAGGGGCGGGAGAGACCCAGTACTTC.

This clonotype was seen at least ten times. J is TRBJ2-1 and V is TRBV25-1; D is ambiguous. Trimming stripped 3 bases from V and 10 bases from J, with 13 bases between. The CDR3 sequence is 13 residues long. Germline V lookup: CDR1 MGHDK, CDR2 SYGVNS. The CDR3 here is CASSDTASREQFF. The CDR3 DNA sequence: TGTGCCAGCAGTGATACGGCCTCCCGAGAGCAGTTCTTC.

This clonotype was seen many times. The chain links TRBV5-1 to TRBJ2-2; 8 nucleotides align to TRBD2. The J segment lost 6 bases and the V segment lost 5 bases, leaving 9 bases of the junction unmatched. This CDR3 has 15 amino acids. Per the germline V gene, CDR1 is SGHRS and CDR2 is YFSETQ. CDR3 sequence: CASSSAGGRAGELFF. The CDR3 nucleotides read TGCGCCAGCAGTTCTGCGGGAGGTCGGGCCGGGGAGCTGTTTTTT.

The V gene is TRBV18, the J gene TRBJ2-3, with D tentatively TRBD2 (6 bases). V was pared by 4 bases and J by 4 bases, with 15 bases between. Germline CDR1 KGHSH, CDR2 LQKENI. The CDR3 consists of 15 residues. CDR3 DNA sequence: TGTGCCAGCTCACTCAGCAGACCGGGGGCAGATACGCAGTATTTT. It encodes CASSLSRPGADTQYF.

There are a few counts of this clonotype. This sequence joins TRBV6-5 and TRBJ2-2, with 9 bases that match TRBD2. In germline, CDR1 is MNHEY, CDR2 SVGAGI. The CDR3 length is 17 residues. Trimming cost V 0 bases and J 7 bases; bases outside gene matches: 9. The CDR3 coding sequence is TGTGCCAGCAGTTACTCAAGCGGGGGGTCGGGAATCGGGGAGCTGTTTTTT. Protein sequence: CASSYSSGGSGIGELFF.

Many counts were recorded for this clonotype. CDR3 in amino acids: CSAETSGSFGEQYF. Here the CDR3 DNA reads TGCAGTGCTGAGACTAGCGGGAGCTTTGGCGAGCAGTACTTC. The chain is built from TRBV20-1 and TRBJ2-7; TRBD2 matches 12 bases. Germline-derived CDR1 and CDR2 are DFQATT and SNEGSKA (reference sequence). V gave up 5 bases and J gave up 6 bases; unmatched junction bases: 8. The length of the CDR3 is 14 residues.

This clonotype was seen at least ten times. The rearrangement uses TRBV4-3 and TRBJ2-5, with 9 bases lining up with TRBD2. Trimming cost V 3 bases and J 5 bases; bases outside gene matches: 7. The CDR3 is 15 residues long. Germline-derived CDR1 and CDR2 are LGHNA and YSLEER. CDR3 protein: CASSHLAGAGETQYF. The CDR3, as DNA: TGCGCCAGCAGCCATTTAGCGGGAGCGGGGGAGACCCAGTACTTC.

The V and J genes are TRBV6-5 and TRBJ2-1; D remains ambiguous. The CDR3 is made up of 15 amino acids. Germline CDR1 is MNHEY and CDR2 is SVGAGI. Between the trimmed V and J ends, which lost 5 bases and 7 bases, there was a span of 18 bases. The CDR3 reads CASSPSFARVNEQFF. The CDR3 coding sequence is TGTGCCAGCAGTCCGTCCTTCGCCCGGGTAAATGAGCAGTTCTTC.

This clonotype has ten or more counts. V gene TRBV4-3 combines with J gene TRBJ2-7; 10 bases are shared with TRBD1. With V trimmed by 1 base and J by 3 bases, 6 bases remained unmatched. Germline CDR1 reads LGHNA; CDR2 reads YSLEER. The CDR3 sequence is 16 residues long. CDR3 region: CASSQGSGQGGYEQYF. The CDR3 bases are TGCGCCAGCAGCCAAGGATCAGGACAGGGGGGCTACGAGCAGTACTTC.